The 16 T cell receptor beta chains reported below all come from one sample, sequenced in a study of Ad26.COV2.S vaccination and SARS-CoV-2 variants. Treatment here: approximately 18 received Ad26.COV2.S at low or high dose, single or two shots; about 5 received placebo; per-sample allocation not given. Repertoires come from day 63 after the first vaccine or placebo injection. Sequencing was performed with immunoSEQ multiplex PCR; in TCRdb, only in-frame clones are kept and a portion is missing. Among around 320,000 clones listed, roughly 86% were seen once. The sequencing here drew on peripheral blood, taken in a trial of Ad26.COV2.S vaccine versus placebo. These receptors were obtained from a person aged 18 to 59 who received the Ad26.COV2.S COVID-19 vaccine or a placebo.

V usage is TRBV9 and J usage is TRBJ2-7; 7 bases are shared with TRBD1. CDR3 size: 13 residues. Germline loops: CDR1 SGDLS, CDR2 YYNGEE. Trimming at V came to 2 bases and at J to 7 bases, leaving 6 bases not matched to a gene. The CDR3 sequence is CASSVQDRTEQYF. In DNA form, the CDR3 reads TGTGCCAGCAGCGTTCAGGACAGGACGGAGCAGTACTTC.

This rearrangement joins TRBV5-1 to TRBJ1-6; perhaps TRBD1 as D (6 bases). Germline V CDR1 and CDR2: SGHRS, YFSETQ. The V gene lost 3 bases and the J gene lost 9 bases, with 13 bases spanning the gap. The CDR3 runs to 14 residues. CDR3 DNA sequence: TGCGCCAGCAGCTACGCTGAGGGGGTTTCACCCCTCCACTTT. This encodes CASSYAEGVSPLHF.

This chain joins TRBV7-6 and TRBJ1-4; weak D call: TRBD1 (5 bases). V dropped 5 bases and J dropped 0 bases, with 13 bases sitting between them. The CDR3 totals 16 residues. Germline values: CDR1 SGHVS, CDR2 FNYEAQ. The CDR3 here is CASSNRQSATNEKLFF. CDR3 DNA: TGTGCCAGCAGCAACCGACAGAGCGCAACTAATGAAAAACTGTTTTTT.

The chain is built from TRBV7-8 and TRBJ1-2; D is possibly TRBD1 (6 bases). The CDR3 spans 13 residues. Germline V gene data show CDR1 as SGHVS and CDR2 as FQNEAQ. Trimming stripped 0 bases from V and 8 bases from J, with 10 bases between. Here the CDR3 reads CASSLAPGDGYTF. The CDR3 region has the DNA TGTGCCAGCAGCTTAGCGCCAGGGGACGGCTACACCTTC.

The CDR3 loop reads CASSPGGPLEAFF. CDR3 bases: TGTGCCAGCAGCCCGGGGGGGCCCCTCGAAGCTTTCTTT. The V gene is TRBV6-6, the J gene TRBJ1-1, with a weak D call TRBD1 (6 bases). CDR3 length: 13 residues. CDR1 is MNHNY, CDR2 SVGAGI, per germline (reference sequence). V dropped 6 bases and J dropped 8 bases, with 16 bases sitting between them.

This clone was seen more than once but under ten times. V usage is TRBV18 and J usage is TRBJ1-1; maybe TRBD1 (6 bases). Trimming shortened V by 5 bases and J by 3 bases, and 13 bases separated the two germline ends. The CDR3 totals 14 residues. Germline CDR1 is KGHSH and CDR2 is LQKENI. CDR3 sequence: CASSTTDSDTEAFF. In DNA form, the CDR3 reads TGTGCCAGCTCAACTACGGACAGTGACACTGAAGCTTTCTTT.

V usage is TRBV27 and J usage is TRBJ2-3, with 13 bases identical to TRBD2. V was pared by 3 bases and J by 5 bases, with 5 bases of the junction left unmatched. Germline V gives CDR1 MNHEY, CDR2 SMNVEV (reference sequence). The CDR3 length is 16 residues. CDR3 DNA: TGTGCCAGCAGTTTCTTGACTAGCGGGGGGAGAGATACGCAGTATTTT. Translating it yields CASSFLTSGGRDTQYF.

The J gene is TRBJ2-7, the V gene TRBV3-1 (or the pseudogene TRBV3-2); D is undetermined. Germline CDR1 LGHDT, CDR2 YNNKEL (reference sequence). The CDR3 is made up of 14 amino acids. V was shortened by 0 bases and J by 7 bases, with 13 bases between the two germline ends. CDR3 sequence (DNA): TGTGCCAGCAGCCAAGATAGATCCGCTCGGGAGCAGTACTTC. It codes for CASSQDRSAREQYF.

This clone was found once. V gene TRBV7-3 combines with J gene TRBJ2-3, with TRBD2 identical over 9 bases. With V trimmed by 5 bases and J by 7 bases, 13 bases remained unmatched. CDR1 and CDR2 from the germline V gene are SGHTA and FQGTGA. The CDR3 is made up of 16 amino acids. The CDR3 is CASSPSSGVPGYTQYF. DNA for the CDR3: TGTGCCAGCAGCCCTTCTAGCGGGGTCCCCGGGTATACGCAGTATTTT.

As to this clone: In the same sample, other DNA sequences code for this CDR3. The chain employs TRBV18 and TRBJ2-2; no reliable D call. V gave up 0 bases and J gave up 5 bases, with 4 bases separating them. This CDR3 has 13 amino acids. The germline V gene encodes CDR1 KGHSH and CDR2 LQKENI. The CDR3 DNA reads TGTGCCAGCTCACCACCTGTGACCGGGGAGCTGTTTTTT. Protein: CASSPPVTGELFF.

In this sample, this clone turned up once. The chain employs TRBV4-3 and TRBJ2-7; D call uncertain. Germline V gives CDR1 LGHNA, CDR2 YSLEER. The CDR3 is made up of 14 amino acids. V was shortened by 0 bases and J by 2 bases, with 8 bases between the two germline ends. CDR3 sequence (DNA): TGCGCCAGCAGCCAAGATAAGGGTCCCTACGAGCAGTACTTC. Translated: CASSQDKGPYEQYF.

The sample holds a few counts of this clone. This rearrangement joins TRBV6-1 to TRBJ2-2; possibly TRBD1 for D (6 bases). In germline, CDR1 is MNHNS, CDR2 SASEGT. CDR3 size: 16 residues. The ends were cut back, 4 bases at V and 4 bases at J, with 16 bases in the middle. Here the CDR3 reads CASSGTGFYFTGELFF. For the CDR3, the DNA is TGTGCCAGCAGTGGAACAGGGTTCTATTTCACCGGGGAGCTGTTTTTT.

This sequence joins TRBV5-6 and TRBJ1-5; D unclear. CDR3 length: 13 residues. Trimming removed 0 bases at V and 4 bases at J, with 5 bases between. Germline V gene data show CDR1 as SGHDT and CDR2 as YYEEEE. The CDR3 here is CASSLGVNQPQHF. The CDR3 DNA follows: TGTGCCAGCAGCTTGGGAGTTAATCAGCCCCAGCATTTT.

The chain combines TRBV5-4 with TRBJ2-3; TRBD1 matches 9 bases. From germline, CDR1 is SGHNT and CDR2 YYREEE (reference sequence). The CDR3 length is 16 residues. The ends lost 4 bases at V and 2 bases at J; junction bases unmatched: 8. The chain's CDR3 is CASSQETGGTTDTQYF. The CDR3, as DNA: TGTGCCAGCAGCCAGGAGACAGGGGGGACCACAGATACGCAGTATTTT.

This chain joins TRBV6-1 and TRBJ2-5; no clear D gene. Germline V gene data show CDR1 as MNHNS and CDR2 as SASEGT. V lost 3 bases and J lost 0, with 11 bases in between. The CDR3 is made up of 15 amino acids. The CDR3 DNA reads TGTGCCAGCAGTGATATGCTGACGTACCAAGAGACCCAGTACTTC. It yields the protein CASSDMLTYQETQYF.

This chain connects TRBV5-1 to TRBJ2-2, with TRBD1 matching over 9 bases. Germline V gene sequence: CDR1 SGHRS, CDR2 YFSETQ. The CDR3 totals 15 residues. With 4 bases clipped from V and 5 bases from J, the junction kept 6 bases outside the gene matches. CDR3 sequence (DNA): TGCGCCAGCAGCCAGGGACAGGGTCTAACCGGGGAGCTGTTTTTT. Protein: CASSQGQGLTGELFF.